One sample yielded the 29 T cell receptor beta chains listed below, sequenced in a study of T-cell memory formation after mild COVID-19. TCRdb reprocessed the 5' RACE reads via MiXCR and lists one record per CDR3 protein. Among approximately 150,000 distinct CDR3 sequences, approximately 15% were seen once, and the ten largest hold 13% to 15%. The source material was PBMCs or a T cell subset sorted from them (not recorded which). The source is an adult woman who had mild COVID-19 (a few samples of this study predate the infection). Cell type and time point are not known.

The chain couples TRBV10-3 to TRBJ1-1; 9 bases map to TRBD1. The CDR3 sequence is 13 residues long. V lost 3 bases and J lost 8; bases outside the gene matches: 4. CDR1 and CDR2 (germline): ENHRY, SYGVKD. The CDR3 loop is CAISESGTGEAFF. The CDR3 region has the DNA TGTGCCATCAGTGAATCCGGGACAGGGGAAGCTTTCTTT.

This clonotype has a count of ten or more. The J gene is TRBJ1-5, the V gene TRBV5-1; D is undetermined. This CDR3 has 15 amino acids. Per the germline V gene, CDR1 is SGHRS and CDR2 is YFSETQ. V was clipped by 0 bases and J by 0 bases, with 7 bases between them. The CDR3 sequence is CASSLDGYSNQPQHF. In nucleotides, the CDR3 is TGCGCCAGCAGCTTGGACGGGTATAGCAATCAGCCCCAGCATTTT.

This sequence joins TRBV14 and TRBJ2-3; D is unclear. CDR1 and CDR2 (germline): SGHDN, FVKESK. The V gene lost 0 bases and the J gene lost 1 base, with 20 bases spanning the gap. The CDR3 sequence is 19 residues long. The CDR3 coding sequence is TGTGCCAGCAGCCAAGAAAAATTTCGGAACTCCAAAGGCACAGATACGCAGTATTTT. Its translation is CASSQEKFRNSKGTDTQYF.

The gene calls are TRBV4-2 and TRBJ2-1, with unresolved D. Trimming stripped 4 bases from V and 5 bases from J, with 6 bases between. CDR3 length: 12 amino acids. Germline CDR1 and CDR2: LGHNA and YNFKEQ. This CDR3 reads CASSPNHNEQFF. The CDR3 DNA is TGTGCCAGCAGCCCAAACCACAATGAGCAGTTCTTC.

The chain joins TRBV10-3 to TRBJ1-5; possibly TRBD1 for D (6 bases). Germline loops: CDR1 ENHRY, CDR2 SYGVKD. V was clipped by 0 bases and J by 2 bases, with 11 bases between them. The CDR3 sequence is 16 residues long. CDR3 in amino acids: CAISESARGRNQPQHF. The CDR3 nucleotides read TGTGCCATCAGTGAGTCGGCCAGGGGTCGCAATCAGCCCCAGCATTTT.

This clonotype occurred a few times. The J gene is TRBJ1-2, the V gene TRBV5-1; D call uncertain. The CDR3 spans 15 residues. Germline CDR1 SGHRS, CDR2 YFSETQ. V lost 4 bases, J lost 7 bases, and 20 bases lay in between. The CDR3 loop reads CASSPEGAALTGYTF. CDR3 nucleotide sequence: TGCGCCAGCAGCCCGGAGGGAGCGGCCTTGACTGGCTACACCTTC. Full variable domain (missing parts from reference TRBV5-1 and TRBJ1-2): KAGVTQTPRYLIKTRGQQVTLSCSPISGHRSVSWYQQTPGQGLQFLFEYFSETQRNKGNFPGRFSGRQFSNSRSEMNVSTLELGDSALYLCASSPEGAALTGYTFGSGTRLTVV.

This clonotype was detected a few times. This chain uses TRBV5-1 with TRBJ1-5; D gene uncertain. V was trimmed by 2 bases and J by 7 bases, leaving 13 bases between them. In germline, CDR1 is SGHRS, CDR2 YFSETQ. The CDR3 consists of 14 residues. In DNA, the CDR3 is TGCGCCAGCAGCTTTGGCACCGTTGGGCAGCCCCAGCATTTT. This translates into CASSFGTVGQPQHF.

V and J are TRBV12-3 or TRBV12-4 and TRBJ1-1; no firm D call. V was clipped by 6 bases and J by 0 bases, with 8 bases between them. The CDR3 has 13 amino acids. CDR3 region: CASRTEMNTEAFF. The CDR3 nucleotides are TGTGCCAGCAGAACAGAAATGAACACTGAAGCTTTCTTT.

This clonotype was seen a handful of times. This chain joins TRBV4-1 and TRBJ2-7; 7 bases fit TRBD1. The germline V gene encodes CDR1 MGHRA and CDR2 YSYEKL. Trimming cost V 3 bases and J 4 bases; bases outside gene matches: 6. The CDR3 sequence is 14 residues long. The CDR3 spells CASSQTGSGYEQYF. As DNA, the CDR3 is TGCGCCAGCAGCCAGACAGGGAGTGGATACGAGCAGTACTTC.

The chain has TRBV6-4 and TRBJ1-1, with D hard to call. V was clipped by 4 bases and J by 0 bases, with 6 bases between them. CDR3 length equals 13 residues. Germline CDR1 and CDR2: MRHNA and SNTAGT. The chain's CDR3 is CASSVTVNTEAFF. DNA of the CDR3: TGTGCCAGCAGTGTGACGGTGAACACTGAAGCTTTCTTT.

The chain joins TRBV12-3 or TRBV12-4 to TRBJ1-2; the match to TRBD1 covers 7 bases. CDR3 size: 14 residues. After removal of 4 bases from V and 0 bases from J, the junction contained 2 bases not matched to a gene. The CDR3 region is CASSSGQANYGYTF. Written as DNA, the CDR3 is TGTGCCAGCAGTTCTGGACAGGCTAACTATGGCTACACCTTC.

This chain joins TRBV19 and TRBJ2-5; 7 bases agree with TRBD1. Trimming removed 6 bases from V and 1 base from J; junction bases left unmatched: 11. The V gene's germline CDR1 is LNHDA and CDR2 SQIVND (reference sequence). This CDR3 spans 16 amino acids. The CDR3 region is CASRGDRVTGQETQYF. The CDR3 DNA reads as TGTGCCAGTAGGGGAGACAGGGTTACGGGCCAAGAGACCCAGTACTTC. Full variable domain (rest looked up from reference TRBV19 and TRBJ2-5): DGGITQSPKYLFRKEGQNVTLSCEQNLNHDAMYWYRQDPGQGLRLIYYSQIVNDFQKGDIAEGYSVSREKKESFPLTVTSAQKNPTAFYLCASRGDRVTGQETQYFGPGTRLLVL.

This clonotype occurred a few times. The genes are TRBV11-2 and TRBJ1-1; D is unclear. Trimming took 1 base from V and 1 from J, leaving 7 bases between them. This CDR3 has 14 residues. Per germline, CDR1 SGHAT and CDR2 FQNNGV. The CDR3 DNA reads as TGTGCCAGCAGCTTAGTGTTGGGGAACACTGAAGCTTTCTTT. Amino acid sequence: CASSLVLGNTEAFF.

The chain employs TRBV12-3 or TRBV12-4 and TRBJ2-2; D is perhaps TRBD1 (6 bases). V was cut by 5 bases and J by 1 base, with 14 bases left in between. CDR3 length: 16 amino acids. CDR3 region: CASSLQGRMNTGELFF. For the CDR3, the DNA is TGTGCCAGCAGTCTACAGGGAAGGATGAACACCGGGGAGCTGTTTTTT.

This clonotype was observed a few times. The chain recombines TRBV18 with TRBJ2-4; TRBD2 matches at 7 bases. V was clipped by 2 bases and J by 7 bases; unmatched bases: 8. The germline CDR1 and CDR2 sequences are KGHSH and LQKENI. The CDR3 covers 15 residues. CDR3 nucleotides: TGTGCCAGCTCACCAACGGGGGGATTCGGGAACATTCAGTACTTC. Its protein is CASSPTGGFGNIQYF.

The chain uses TRBV18 and TRBJ2-7; 10 nucleotides match TRBD1. This CDR3 region has 15 residues. Trimming took 2 bases from V and 3 from J; bases not matched to a gene: 4. Germline CDR1 reads KGHSH; CDR2 reads LQKENI. CDR3 in DNA: TGTGCCAGCTCACCAGGGGACAGGGGAGTCTACGAGCAGTACTTC. Residues: CASSPGDRGVYEQYF. Drawing the rest from reference TRBV18 and TRBJ2-7, the complete variable domain is NAGVMQNPRHLVRRRGQEARLRCSPMKGHSHVYWYRQLPEEGLKFMVYLQKENIIDESGMPKERFSAEFPKEGPSILRIQQVVRGDSAAYFCASSPGDRGVYEQYFGPGTRLTVT.

This clonotype was counted only a few times. This chain uses TRBV4-2 with TRBJ2-6; TRBD2 might be the D (5 bases). In germline, CDR1 is LGHNA, CDR2 YNFKEQ. CDR3 size: 15 residues. V lost 4 bases to trimming and J lost 3 bases, with 10 bases between them. The CDR3 region is CASSPLEGGANVLTF. The CDR3 region has the DNA TGTGCCAGCAGCCCTCTTGAGGGTGGGGCCAACGTCCTGACTTTC.

V is TRBV20-1 and J is TRBJ1-5, with D tentatively TRBD1 (5 bases). The CDR3 totals 12 residues. Deletions cut 4 bases from V and 7 bases from J, with 11 bases between. Germline CDR1 is DFQATT and CDR2 is SNEGSKA (reference sequence). DNA of the CDR3: TGCAGTGCTATCAAGGGGCGGCAGCCCCAGCATTTT. This translates into CSAIKGRQPQHF.

This clonotype occurred a few times. The genes are TRBV5-1 and TRBJ2-1; D gene uncertain. Looked up from germline, CDR1 is SGHRS and CDR2 is YFSETQ. Trimming left V 4 bases short and J 1 base short, with 12 bases between. The CDR3 contains 15 residues. The CDR3: CASSMTGESYNEQFF. CDR3 coding DNA: TGCGCCAGCAGCATGACGGGCGAATCCTACAATGAGCAGTTCTTC.

The V call is TRBV12-3 or TRBV12-4, the J call TRBJ2-5; D perhaps matches TRBD2 (6 bases). This CDR3 has 17 residues. V lost 5 bases and J lost 6, with 25 bases in between. In nucleotides, the CDR3 is TGTGCCAGCAGTCAGGGATCCGGGACTTCCGCGGTCAAGACCCAGTACTTC. Translating it yields CASSQGSGTSAVKTQYF.

The chain carries TRBV15 and TRBJ2-2, with a tentative D call TRBD2 (6 bases). The ends were cut back, 3 bases at V and 0 bases at J, with 11 bases in the middle. This CDR3 has 16 residues. CDR1 and CDR2 (germline): LNHNV, YYDKDF (reference sequence). CDR3 protein: CATSRMSGPNTGELFF. The DNA for the CDR3 is TGTGCCACCAGCAGGATGAGCGGGCCGAACACCGGGGAGCTGTTTTTT.

The rearrangement uses TRBV29-1 and TRBJ2-7; TRBD2 agrees at 9 bases. V was pared by 3 bases and J by 2 bases, with 5 bases of the junction left unmatched. The CDR3 extends over 14 amino acids. The V gene's germline CDR1 is SQVTM and CDR2 ANQGSEA. CDR3 loop: CSVESLAGTYEQYF. Here the CDR3 DNA reads TGCAGCGTTGAGTCGCTAGCGGGGACCTACGAGCAGTACTTC.

The chain joins TRBV6-5 to TRBJ1-2; D is possibly TRBD1 (5 bases). V was shortened by 2 bases and J by 1 base, with 11 bases between the two germline ends. Germline V gives CDR1 MNHEY, CDR2 SVGAGI. The CDR3 is 15 residues long. The CDR3 sequence is CASSYLGRINYGYTF. CDR3 sequence (DNA): TGTGCCAGCAGTTACCTGGGACGGATTAACTATGGCTACACCTTC.

This clonotype was seen more than once but under ten times. The chain employs TRBV3-1 and TRBJ2-3, with D possibly being TRBD1 (6 bases). The germline V gene encodes CDR1 LGHDT and CDR2 YNNKEL (reference sequence). The V end was cut by 0 bases, the J end by 0 bases, with 10 bases between. This CDR3 comprises 16 residues. The CDR3 is CASSQEFQGSTDTQYF. CDR3 DNA: TGTGCCAGCAGCCAAGAATTCCAGGGGAGCACAGATACGCAGTATTTT.

This chain connects TRBV2 to TRBJ2-6; D is possibly TRBD1 (6 bases). The length of the CDR3 is 14 residues. The V gene lost 5 bases and the J gene lost 6 bases, with 11 bases spanning the gap. The germline V gene has CDR1 SNHLY and CDR2 FYNNEI. DNA for the CDR3: TGTGCCAGCAGTCAGGGGATGACGGCCAACGTCCTGACTTTC. Its translation: CASSQGMTANVLTF. The full variable domain, rest sourced from reference TRBV2 and TRBJ2-6, is EPEVTQTPSHQVTQMGQEVILRCVPISNHLYFYWYRQILGQKVEFLVSFYNNEISEKSEIFDDQFSVERPDGSNFTLKIRSTKLEDSAMYFCASSQGMTANVLTFGAGSRLTVL.

This clonotype has more than one count but fewer than ten. The DNA of the CDR3 is TGTGCCACGAGGGGACAGGGACCCTATGGCTACACCTTC. Amino acid sequence: CATRGQGPYGYTF. The chain has TRBV6-2 or TRBV6-3 and TRBJ1-2, with 9 bases aligning to TRBD1. The CDR3 loop spans 13 amino acids. J lost 4 bases, V lost 10 bases, and 7 bases had no gene match. Germline V gives CDR1 MNHEY, CDR2 SVGEGT.

This clonotype showed up just a few times. The chain couples TRBV7-4 to TRBJ1-5; tentatively, D is TRBD1 (6 bases). The V gene's germline CDR1 is SGHVT and CDR2 SQSDAQ. The V and J ends lost 4 bases and 0 bases respectively, with 10 bases between them. This CDR3 has 15 residues. The CDR3 nucleotides are TGTGCCAGCAGCTACGGACAGTATAGCAATCAGCCCCAGCATTTT. This translates into CASSYGQYSNQPQHF.

The chain joins TRBV7-6 to TRBJ2-7; D is unresolved. Germline CDR1 is SGHVS and CDR2 is FNYEAQ. V shed 5 bases and J shed 2 bases, with 13 bases lying between them. The CDR3 runs 14 residues. The CDR3 region has the DNA TGTGCCAGCAGCCATCGCGAAACGGCCTACGAGCAGTACTTC. It is translated as CASSHRETAYEQYF.

The CDR3 DNA follows: TGTGCCAGCCCCCCCTCGGCCGGGCAGAACACCGGGGAGCTGTTTTTT. Its translation: CASPPSAGQNTGELFF. V usage is TRBV7-9 and J usage is TRBJ2-2; no reliable D call. The CDR3 runs to 16 residues. The V gene's germline CDR1 is SEHNR and CDR2 FQNEAQ (reference sequence). Trimming took 8 bases from V and 1 from J, leaving 17 bases between them.